The entry that follows covers one T cell receptor beta chain sequence. Assay: immunoSEQ multiplex PCR; the TCRdb copy retains only in-frame clones and omits some. The sample lists 150,000 to 200,000 clones, approximately 86% occurring once. V shed 4 bases and J shed 9 bases, with 19 bases lying between them. This CDR3 is 15 amino acids long. The germline V gene has CDR1 LNHDA and CDR2 SQIVND (reference sequence). This specimen belongs to a study of blood T cell repertoires in COVID-19. In the study overall: COVID-19 samples from acute and convalescent phases originated in the United States, Italy and Spain. Nucleic acid was either cDNA or gDNA, and it came from T cells, B-cell-depleted T cells, or PBMCs.

The genes are TRBV19 and TRBJ2-1; D perhaps matches TRBD1 (5 bases). The sequenced material came from peripheral blood. The sequence was collected from a man aged 55 to 70 with acute or convalescent COVID-19. The CDR3 spells CASSTSRTTGVEQFF. For the CDR3, the DNA is TGTGCCAGTAGTACAAGTCGGACCACAGGCGTTGAGCAGTTCTTC.